These 22 T cell receptor beta chains were all obtained from the same sample, sequenced in a study of shared clonotypes between healthy human individuals. Repertoires were generated with immunoSEQ multiplex PCR, while TCRdb's copy carries only in-frame clones and drops some. The sample consists of approximately 1,000,000 clones, around 78% of them appearing once. The sequenced sample was memory CD4+ T cells from PBMCs. Indicated subset: CD45RA-negative fraction. These TCRs come from a man aged 18-30 years in good health. Some clones in this sample may be carry-over from other donors' samples.

This clone has a handful of counts. The gene calls are TRBV11-2 and TRBJ1-3, with 7 bases identical to TRBD1. The germline V gene has CDR1 SGHAT and CDR2 FQNNGV. The CDR3 length is 15 residues. Unmatched junction bases numbered 7, after V lost 3 bases and J lost 5 bases. For the CDR3, the DNA is TGTGCCAGCAGCTTGTCTACGGGACAGAGAAACACCATATATTTT. Translation gives CASSLSTGQRNTIYF.

V usage is TRBV11-3 and J usage is TRBJ2-2; 9 nucleotides line up with TRBD2. This CDR3 region has 15 residues. In germline, CDR1 is SGHNT, CDR2 YENEEA. V lost 5 bases and J lost 0; bases outside the gene matches: 1. CDR3 in DNA: TGTGCCAGCAGCCCTAGCGGGACGAACACCGGGGAGCTGTTTTTT. Its translation is CASSPSGTNTGELFF.

This chain links TRBV9 with TRBJ2-3, with no clear D. The CDR3 consists of 12 residues. Trimming cost V 4 bases and J 6 bases, with 9 bases left between them. Germline lookup yields CDR1 SGDLS and CDR2 YYNGEE. The CDR3 reads CASSTTRDTQYF. The CDR3 bases are TGTGCCAGCAGCACAACACGGGATACGCAGTATTTT.

This clone has only one observation. The chain has TRBV5-4 and TRBJ1-1; D is unclear. This CDR3 region has 13 residues. Germline CDR1 reads SGHNT; CDR2 reads YYREEE (reference sequence). V shed 5 bases and J shed 7 bases, with 15 bases lying between them. The CDR3 region has the DNA TGTGCCAGCAGTCGCCAGAGGTACAGTGAAGCTTTCTTT. Its translation is CASSRQRYSEAFF.

This sequence joins TRBV5-1 and TRBJ2-3, with 10 bases matching TRBD2. This CDR3 is 14 amino acids long. Looked up from germline, CDR1 is SGHRS and CDR2 is YFSETQ. V gave up 8 bases and J gave up 1 base; unmatched junction bases: 4. CDR3 protein: CASGSGRGTDTQYF. As DNA, the CDR3 is TGCGCCAGTGGAAGCGGGAGGGGCACAGATACGCAGTATTTT.

This chain links TRBV7-3 with TRBJ2-3; D gene ambiguous. From germline, CDR1 is SGHTA and CDR2 FQGTGA. The CDR3 has 14 amino acids. Deletions cut 2 bases from V and 1 base from J, with 7 bases between. The CDR3 nucleotides are TGTGCCAGCAGCTTAGTTTACGGCACAGATACGCAGTATTTT. Its protein product is CASSLVYGTDTQYF.

V usage is TRBV10-3 and J usage is TRBJ2-3; 12 nucleotides align to TRBD1. The CDR3 has 16 amino acids. Germline V lookup: CDR1 ENHRY, CDR2 SYGVKD. Unmatched junction bases numbered 7, after V lost 4 bases and J lost 5 bases. The CDR3 nucleotides are TGTGCCATCAGTGGCGGGTGGGACAGGGGGCGAGATACGCAGTATTTT. Its translation is CAISGGWDRGRDTQYF.

This chain links TRBV7-9 with TRBJ1-4; 8 bases fit TRBD1. This CDR3 comprises 13 residues. J gave up 7 bases and V 8 bases, and 6 bases lay outside the gene matches. Germline V gives CDR1 SEHNR, CDR2 FQNEAQ (reference sequence). The CDR3 nucleotides read TGTGCCAGCGCAGGACAGGGAAGTGAAAAACTGTTTTTT. It translates to CASAGQGSEKLFF. Variable domain in full (rest from reference TRBV7-9 and TRBJ1-4): DTGVSQNPRHKITKRGQNVTFRCDPISEHNRLYWYRQTLGQGPEFLTYFQNEAQLEKSRLLSDRFSAERPKGSFSTLEIQRTEQGDSAMYLCASAGQGSEKLFFGSGTQLSVL.

This chain links TRBV18 with TRBJ2-5, with D perhaps TRBD1 or TRBD2 (5 bases each). CDR3 length equals 14 residues. CDR1 is KGHSH, CDR2 LQKENI, per germline. Trimming stripped 3 bases from V and 4 bases from J, with 12 bases between. The CDR3 DNA reads as TGTGCCAGCTCACCTGGTTGGGGACCAGAGACCCAGTACTTC. Its protein is CASSPGWGPETQYF.

About this clone: A far more abundant clone sits one base away, making this likely a read error. Other nucleotide sequences from this sample produce the same CDR3. The chain employs TRBV11-2 and TRBJ2-7, with TRBD1 matching over 7 bases. CDR3 size: 14 residues. V lost 5 bases to trimming and J lost 7 bases; unmatched junction nucleotides: 11. Germline V lookup: CDR1 SGHAT, CDR2 FQNNGV. CDR3 protein: CASSRQGVEGEQYF. CDR3 nucleotides: TGTGCCAGCAGCAGGCAGGGGGTGGAAGGGGAGCAGTACTTC.

The V call is TRBV10-3, the J call TRBJ1-1, with 11 positions matching TRBD1. The CDR3 covers 16 residues. The germline V gene encodes CDR1 ENHRY and CDR2 SYGVKD. Trimming removed 4 bases from V and 4 bases from J; junction bases left unmatched: 8. CDR3 in DNA: TGTGCCATCAGTGTCGGGACAGGGGGTGAGACCACTGAAGCTTTCTTT. Protein: CAISVGTGGETTEAFF.

This clone was seen a few times. The chain links TRBV4-1 to TRBJ2-7; possibly TRBD1 for D (6 bases). The germline V and J ends were trimmed by 4 bases and 0 bases, with 13 bases remaining between them. CDR1 MGHRA and CDR2 YSYEKL come from the germline V gene. The CDR3 runs 15 residues. The CDR3 reads CASSPRDTNSYEQYF. The CDR3 region has the DNA TGCGCCAGCAGCCCCCGGGACACAAACTCCTACGAGCAGTACTTC.

This clone has a handful of counts. The rearrangement uses TRBV29-1 and TRBJ1-1, with D possibly TRBD1 on 5 matching bases. This CDR3 region has 13 residues. Germline CDR1 SQVTM, CDR2 ANQGSEA. Trimming stripped 1 base from V and 5 bases from J, with 11 bases between. CDR3 DNA: TGCAGCGTTGAAGGCAGGGCGAGGACTGAAGCTTTCTTT. This translates into CSVEGRARTEAFF. Together with reference TRBV29-1 and TRBJ1-1, the CDR3 gives the full variable domain: SAVISQKPSRDICQRGTSLTIQCQVDSQVTMMFWYRQQPGQSLTLIATANQGSEATYESGFVIDKFPISRPNLTFSTLTVSNMSPEDSSIYLCSVEGRARTEAFFGQGTRLTVV.

The gene calls are TRBV28 and TRBJ2-7; 7 bases match TRBD1. This CDR3 region has 14 residues. Per germline, CDR1 MDHEN and CDR2 SYDVKM. Trimming at V came to 1 base and at J to 6 bases, leaving 6 bases not matched to a gene. CDR3 sequence: CASSLYNRGGEQYF. In DNA form, the CDR3 reads TGTGCCAGCAGTTTATATAACAGGGGTGGCGAGCAGTACTTC.

CDR3 nucleotide sequence: TGTGCCAGCAGAGAACAGGGGGTCTACAAGAATGAGCAGTTCTTC. Amino acid sequence: CASREQGVYKNEQFF. The V call is TRBV6-1, the J call TRBJ2-1, with 8 bases matching TRBD1. The germline V gene encodes CDR1 MNHNS and CDR2 SASEGT. This CDR3 contains 15 residues. Trimming took 6 bases from V and 7 from J; bases not matched to a gene: 11.

The CDR3: CASSETGSGNTEAFF. CDR3 nucleotide sequence: TGTGCCAGCAGTGAAACAGGGTCTGGGAACACTGAAGCTTTCTTT. This sequence joins TRBV28 and TRBJ1-1, with D possibly TRBD1 on 6 matching bases. The CDR3 has 15 amino acids. CDR1 and CDR2 (germline): MDHEN, SYDVKM. V gave up 5 bases and J gave up 1 base, with 14 bases separating them.

The rearrangement joins TRBV28 to TRBJ2-3, with unresolved D. The germline gives CDR1 MDHEN, CDR2 SYDVKM. This CDR3 comprises 14 residues. V lost 4 bases to trimming and J lost 4 bases, with 12 bases between them. In nucleotides, the CDR3 is TGTGCCAGCAGTTCCCCGTTCAGCGCAGATACGCAGTATTTT. Protein: CASSSPFSADTQYF.

V usage is TRBV28 and J usage is TRBJ1-2; tentatively, D is TRBD1 (6 bases). Trimming pared 4 bases from V and 6 bases from J, leaving 9 bases between. CDR1 and CDR2 (germline): MDHEN, SYDVKM. There are 12 residues in the CDR3. The CDR3 DNA follows: TGTGCCAGCAGTTCATGGACAGATGGCTACACCTTC. It specifies CASSSWTDGYTF.

This chain links TRBV6-1 with TRBJ2-7; no firm D call. V lost 6 bases to trimming and J lost 3 bases, with 15 bases between them. This CDR3 is built from 14 residues. Germline V gives CDR1 MNHNS, CDR2 SASEGT. The CDR3 here is CASRTLELSYEQYF. The CDR3 DNA reads as TGTGCCAGCAGAACCCTTGAGTTAAGCTACGAGCAGTACTTC.

The genes are TRBV2 and TRBJ2-6; no clear D. Trimming left V 9 bases short and J 2 bases short, with 8 bases between. The CDR3 covers 13 residues. Germline CDR1 is SNHLY and CDR2 is FYNNEI. CDR3 in DNA: TGTGCCAGTGGGGTCCCTGGGGCCAACGTCCTGACTTTC. Protein product: CASGVPGANVLTF. Together with reference TRBV2 and TRBJ2-6, the CDR3 gives the full variable domain: EPEVTQTPSHQVTQMGQEVILRCVPISNHLYFYWYRQILGQKVEFLVSFYNNEISEKSEIFDDQFSVERPDGSNFTLKIRSTKLEDSAMYFCASGVPGANVLTFGAGSRLTVL.

As to this clone: Distinct nucleotide sequences in the sample also encode this CDR3. V gene TRBV5-4 combines with J gene TRBJ2-5, with D hard to call. Germline values: CDR1 SGHNT, CDR2 YYREEE (reference sequence). The length of the CDR3 is 12 residues. Trimming left V 0 bases short and J 1 base short, with 1 base between. This CDR3 is CASSLAQETQYF. In DNA form, the CDR3 reads TGTGCCAGCAGCTTGGCCCAAGAGACCCAGTACTTC.

The rearrangement uses TRBV6-1 and TRBJ1-1, with a weak D call TRBD1 (5 bases). In germline, CDR1 is MNHNS, CDR2 SASEGT. Trimming cost V 5 bases and J 2 bases, with 12 bases left between them. There are 14 residues in the CDR3. The CDR3 loop reads CASSKTGLNTEAFF. The CDR3 coding sequence is TGTGCCAGCAGTAAAACGGGGCTTAACACTGAAGCTTTCTTT.